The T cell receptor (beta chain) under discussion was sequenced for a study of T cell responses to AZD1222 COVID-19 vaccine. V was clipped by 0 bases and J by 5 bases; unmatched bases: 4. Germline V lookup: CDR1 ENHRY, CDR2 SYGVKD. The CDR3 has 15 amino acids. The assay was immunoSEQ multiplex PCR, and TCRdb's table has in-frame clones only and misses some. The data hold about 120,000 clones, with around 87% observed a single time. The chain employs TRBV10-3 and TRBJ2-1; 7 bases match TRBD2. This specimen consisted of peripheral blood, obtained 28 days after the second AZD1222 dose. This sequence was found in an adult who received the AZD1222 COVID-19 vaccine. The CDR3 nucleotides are TGTGCCATCAGTGAGTCGGGGGGGGAGAACAATGAGCAGTTCTTC. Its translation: CAISESGGENNEQFF.